These 19 T cell receptor beta chains came from one sample sequenced in a study of blood T cell repertoires in COVID-19. Assay: immunoSEQ multiplex PCR; the TCRdb copy retains only in-frame clones and omits some. The sample has about 110,000 clones, 75% to 85% seen once. Sequenced input: peripheral blood. These receptors were obtained from a woman aged 55-75 years with acute or convalescent COVID-19.

As regards this clone: Mismatch with germline at one junction end may stem from a read error. This rearrangement joins TRBV2 to TRBJ2-7, with unresolved D. The CDR3 is 12 residues long. Per germline, CDR1 SNHLY and CDR2 FYNNEI. CDR3: CASRVNSHEQYF. In DNA form, the CDR3 reads TGTGCCAGCAGAGTGAACTCCCACGAGCAGTACTTC. The whole variable domain, remainder taken from reference TRBV2 and TRBJ2-7, is EPEVTQTPSHQVTQMGQEVILRCVPISNHLYFYWYRQILGQKVEFLVSFYNNEISEKSEIFDDQFSVERPDGSNFTLKIRSTKLEDSAMYFCASRVNSHEQYFGPGTRLTVT.

The CDR3 DNA reads TGTGCCACCAGTGACGACGACAGGACCCAAGAGACCCAGTACTTC. It is translated as CATSDDDRTQETQYF. V gene TRBV24-1 combines with J gene TRBJ2-5; possible D gene TRBD1, 6 bases. V lost 4 bases to trimming and J lost 1 base, with 12 bases between them. Germline CDR1 is KGHDR and CDR2 is SFDVKD. CDR3 size: 15 residues.

The chain has TRBV11-2 and TRBJ2-1, with 8 positions matching TRBD1. The CDR3 is 14 amino acids. Germline V gene sequence: CDR1 SGHAT, CDR2 FQNNGV. V was pared by 5 bases and J by 4 bases, with 4 bases of the junction left unmatched. DNA for the CDR3: TGTGCCAGCAGCCAAGGACAGGGTTACAATGAGCAGTTCTTC. Translating gives CASSQGQGYNEQFF.

V gene TRBV5-4 combines with J gene TRBJ1-1; D is unclear. Germline CDR1 SGHNT, CDR2 YYREEE (reference sequence). The CDR3 spans 14 residues. The germline V and J ends were trimmed by 5 bases and 4 bases, with 15 bases remaining between them. Written as DNA, the CDR3 is TGTGCCAGCAGTAACCTTGGCGAGGGCACTGAAGCTTTCTTT. It encodes CASSNLGEGTEAFF.

V and J are TRBV28 and TRBJ1-1; maybe TRBD1 (5 bases). The CDR3 length is 12 residues. Germline values: CDR1 MDHEN, CDR2 SYDVKM. Between the trimmed V and J ends, which lost 6 bases and 14 bases, there was a span of 19 bases. The CDR3 nucleotides are TGTGCCAGCAGCTGGTCCCCACAGGAGAGATTCTTT. Translating gives CASSWSPQERFF.

The rearrangement joins TRBV5-1 to TRBJ2-7, with TRBD1 matching over 12 bases. The CDR3 extends over 15 amino acids. CDR1 is SGHRS and CDR2 is YFSETQ in the germline V gene. V gave up 4 bases and J gave up 6 bases; unmatched junction bases: 8. The CDR3 here is CASSMSGTGGAEQYF. As DNA, the CDR3 is TGCGCCAGCAGCATGTCCGGGACAGGGGGCGCCGAGCAGTACTTC.

CDR3 nucleotide sequence: TGTGCCAGCAGCCCCGAGGGGGGGGATCAGCCCCAGCATTTT. Amino acid sequence: CASSPEGGDQPQHF. The chain links TRBV27 to TRBJ1-5, with a weak D call TRBD1 (6 bases). V lost 6 bases, J lost 5 bases, and 14 bases lay in between. This CDR3 spans 14 amino acids. The germline gives CDR1 MNHEY, CDR2 SMNVEV (reference sequence).

The V and J genes are TRBV6-4 and TRBJ2-1, with 11 bases identical to TRBD2. The CDR3 extends over 15 amino acids. Germline V gives CDR1 MRHNA, CDR2 SNTAGT. J gave up 4 bases and V 2 bases, and 1 base lay outside the gene matches. The CDR3 spells CASSDRLAGYNEQFF. The CDR3 nucleotides read TGTGCCAGCAGTGACCGACTAGCGGGGTACAATGAGCAGTTCTTC.

This chain connects TRBV15 to TRBJ1-1; 8 bases align to TRBD1. CDR1 and CDR2 from the germline V gene are LNHNV and YYDKDF (reference sequence). The CDR3 runs to 18 residues. V gave up 0 bases and J gave up 2 bases; unmatched junction bases: 11. The CDR3 loop reads CATSRDRLTGAFNTEAFF. As DNA, the CDR3 is TGTGCCACCAGCAGAGATCGTTTGACAGGGGCATTTAACACTGAAGCTTTCTTT.

The rearrangement uses TRBV19 and TRBJ1-1; tentative D call: TRBD1 (5 bases). Germline CDR1 LNHDA, CDR2 SQIVND (reference sequence). Trimming removed 8 bases at V and 0 bases at J, with 13 bases between. The CDR3 spans 14 residues. The CDR3 bases are TGTGCCAGTGCTCGACAGACCGTGAACACTGAAGCTTTCTTT. It encodes CASARQTVNTEAFF. Full variable domain (outside the CDR3, taken from reference TRBV19 and TRBJ1-1): DGGITQSPKYLFRKEGQNVTLSCEQNLNHDAMYWYRQDPGQGLRLIYYSQIVNDFQKGDIAEGYSVSREKKESFPLTVTSAQKNPTAFYLCASARQTVNTEAFFGQGTRLTVV.

V gene TRBV27 combines with J gene TRBJ1-5; D is unresolved. V was shortened by 4 bases and J by 7 bases, with 8 bases between the two germline ends. The germline CDR1 and CDR2 sequences are MNHEY and SMNVEV (reference sequence). The CDR3 has 12 residues. The CDR3 spells CASSSGGQPQHF. The DNA of the CDR3 is TGTGCCAGCAGTTCCGGAGGACAGCCCCAGCATTTT.

This sequence joins TRBV5-4 and TRBJ2-3; 7 bases align to TRBD2. Germline CDR1 SGHNT, CDR2 YYREEE (reference sequence). The CDR3 consists of 15 residues. Trimming at V came to 5 bases and at J to 2 bases, leaving 8 bases not matched to a gene. The DNA of the CDR3 is TGTGCCAGCAGATCGGCGAGCGGGGCCACAGATACGCAGTATTTT. It specifies CASRSASGATDTQYF.

This rearrangement joins TRBV7-2 to TRBJ2-3; 7 bases are a match to TRBD1. J gave up 4 bases and V 2 bases, and 9 bases lay outside the gene matches. The CDR3 contains 16 residues. Germline V gene data show CDR1 as SGHTA and CDR2 as FQGNSA. The CDR3 reads CASSLIDRASADTQYF. The CDR3 DNA reads as TGTGCCAGCAGCTTAATCGACAGGGCATCGGCAGATACGCAGTATTTT.

In this sample, this clone turned up a few times. V is TRBV19 and J is TRBJ1-6; D remains unclear. Between the trimmed V and J ends, which lost 3 bases and 5 bases, there was a span of 14 bases. The CDR3 extends over 16 amino acids. The germline gives CDR1 LNHDA, CDR2 SQIVND (reference sequence). The CDR3 DNA reads TGTGCCAGTAGTATCGGTCGGCAGGCGCATAATTCACCCCTCCACTTT. This gives the protein CASSIGRQAHNSPLHF.

The J gene is TRBJ2-5, the V gene TRBV5-6; tentatively, D is TRBD2 (5 bases). This CDR3 region has 16 residues. Germline V gene sequence: CDR1 SGHDT, CDR2 YYEEEE. V lost 6 bases and J 0 bases, leaving 18 bases between the germline ends. CDR3 DNA: TGTGCCAGCACCACGTCGAGGGTGGCCCACCAAGAGACCCAGTACTTC. Protein: CASTTSRVAHQETQYF.

The V and J genes are TRBV27 and TRBJ1-6; TRBD1 matches at 9 bases. This CDR3 comprises 13 residues. Germline V lookup: CDR1 MNHEY, CDR2 SMNVEV (reference sequence). V shed 5 bases, J shed 11 bases, and the junction held 4 bases outside the gene matches. The CDR3 sequence is CASSPNRGPPLHF. In nucleotides, the CDR3 is TGTGCCAGCAGTCCCAACAGGGGGCCACCCCTCCACTTT.

The chain couples TRBV5-1 to TRBJ2-5; TRBD1 aligns across 8 bases. The CDR3 runs 16 residues. V dropped 1 base and J dropped 5; count of bases not matched to a gene: 10. CDR1 and CDR2 from the germline V gene are SGHRS and YFSETQ. The CDR3 region is CASSLQLGQAVETQYF. CDR3 DNA: TGCGCCAGCAGCTTGCAGTTGGGACAGGCCGTTGAGACCCAGTACTTC.

V is TRBV24-1 and J is TRBJ2-1, with a tentative D call TRBD2 (6 bases). In germline, CDR1 is KGHDR, CDR2 SFDVKD. The CDR3 spans 14 residues. With 9 bases removed from V and 0 bases from J, the gap between germline ends came to 11 bases. In DNA form, the CDR3 reads TGTGCCACCCGGGGGATCGGCTCCTACAATGAGCAGTTCTTC. Its protein product is CATRGIGSYNEQFF.

This chain links TRBV6-5 with TRBJ2-2, with D possibly TRBD2 on 7 matching bases. V lost 8 bases to trimming and J lost 4 bases, with 14 bases between them. The germline gives CDR1 MNHEY, CDR2 SVGAGI. The CDR3 runs to 14 residues. The CDR3 spells CASERGGPTGELFF. The CDR3 DNA follows: TGTGCCAGCGAGAGGGGGGGCCCCACCGGGGAGCTGTTTTTT.